This T cell receptor beta chain was sequenced in a study of T-cell memory formation after mild COVID-19. Overall study context: Each donor largely had its own TCR clusters.

The CDR3 covers 13 residues. V gave up 5 bases and J gave up 3 bases, with 7 bases separating them. Germline V lookup: CDR1 SEHNR, CDR2 FQNEAQ (reference sequence). The study's findings and limits: Confirmation of SARS-CoV-2 specificity was lacking for second-wave clones peaking day 37. The CD4+ clones that contracted clustered mainly within CM and EM, and the CD8+ clones concentrated in EMRA.

This clonotype was detected only a few times. Its antigen remains unidentified. 5'RACE primed at constant segments yielded TCR alpha and TCR beta cDNA libraries bearing sample barcodes and UMIs. MiXCR, run by TCRdb on the 5' RACE reads, gives a single entry per CDR3 protein. Of 80,000 to 130,000 distinct CDR3 sequences detected, 8.5% to 14% appear once; the ten largest clones hold more than 35%. This receptor was taken from a man between 18 and 29 years old who had mild COVID-19 (a few samples of this study predate the infection). Cell type and time point are not known. The chain employs TRBV7-9 and TRBJ2-2, with D maybe TRBD2 (5 bases). Material: PBMCs or a T cell subset sorted from them (not recorded which). CDR3 sequence: CASSRGDTGELFF. The CDR3 region has the DNA TGTGCCAGCAGCCGGGGAGACACCGGGGAGCTGTTTTTT.